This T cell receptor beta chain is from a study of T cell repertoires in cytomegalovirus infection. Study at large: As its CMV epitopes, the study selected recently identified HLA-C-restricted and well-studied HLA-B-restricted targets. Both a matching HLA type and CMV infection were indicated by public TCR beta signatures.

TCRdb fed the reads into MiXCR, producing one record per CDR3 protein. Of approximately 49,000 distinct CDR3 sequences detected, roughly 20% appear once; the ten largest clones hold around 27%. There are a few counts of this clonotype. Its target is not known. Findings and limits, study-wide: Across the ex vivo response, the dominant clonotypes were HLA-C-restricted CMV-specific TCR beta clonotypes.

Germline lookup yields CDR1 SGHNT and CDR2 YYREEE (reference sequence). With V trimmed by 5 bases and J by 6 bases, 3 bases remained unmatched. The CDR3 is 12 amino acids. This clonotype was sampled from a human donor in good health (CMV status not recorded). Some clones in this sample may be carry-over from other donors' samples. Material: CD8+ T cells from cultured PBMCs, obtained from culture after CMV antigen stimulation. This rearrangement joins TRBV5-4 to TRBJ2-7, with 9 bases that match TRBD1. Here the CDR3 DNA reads TGTGCCAGCAGGGAGGGACAGGGCGAGCAGTACTTC. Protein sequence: CASREGQGEQYF.